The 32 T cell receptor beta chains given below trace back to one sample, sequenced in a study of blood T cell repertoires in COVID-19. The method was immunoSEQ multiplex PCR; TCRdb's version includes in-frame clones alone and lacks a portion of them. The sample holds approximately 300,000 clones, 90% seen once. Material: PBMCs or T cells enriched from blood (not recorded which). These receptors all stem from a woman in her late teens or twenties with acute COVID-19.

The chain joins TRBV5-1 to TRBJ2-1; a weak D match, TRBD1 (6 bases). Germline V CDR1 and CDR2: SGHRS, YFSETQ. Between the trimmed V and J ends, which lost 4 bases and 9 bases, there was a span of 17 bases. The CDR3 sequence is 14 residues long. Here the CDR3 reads CASSPLIGGGEQFF. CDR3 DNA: TGCGCCAGCAGCCCCCTAATAGGGGGTGGTGAGCAGTTCTTC.

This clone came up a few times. CDR3 sequence: CASSSGLAEYNEQFF. In DNA, the CDR3 is TGTGCCAGCAGTTCGGGACTAGCGGAGTACAATGAGCAGTTCTTC. The gene calls are TRBV6-4 and TRBJ2-1; 11 nucleotides match TRBD2. Germline assignment: CDR1 MRHNA and CDR2 SNTAGT. The CDR3 runs to 15 residues. V shed 5 bases and J 4 bases; nucleotides not matched to a gene: 4.

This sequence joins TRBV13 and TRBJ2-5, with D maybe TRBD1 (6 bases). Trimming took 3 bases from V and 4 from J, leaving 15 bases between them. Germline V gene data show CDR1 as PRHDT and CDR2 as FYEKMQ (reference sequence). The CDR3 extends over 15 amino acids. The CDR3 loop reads CASSFPGEMRETQYF. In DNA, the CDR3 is TGTGCCAGCAGCTTCCCAGGGGAAATGCGAGAGACCCAGTACTTC.

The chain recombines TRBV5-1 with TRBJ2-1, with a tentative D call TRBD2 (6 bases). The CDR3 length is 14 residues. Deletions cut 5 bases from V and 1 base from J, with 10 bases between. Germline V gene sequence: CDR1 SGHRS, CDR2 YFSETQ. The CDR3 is CASSFSGSYNEQFF. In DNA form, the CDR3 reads TGCGCCAGCAGTTTTAGCGGTTCCTACAATGAGCAGTTCTTC.

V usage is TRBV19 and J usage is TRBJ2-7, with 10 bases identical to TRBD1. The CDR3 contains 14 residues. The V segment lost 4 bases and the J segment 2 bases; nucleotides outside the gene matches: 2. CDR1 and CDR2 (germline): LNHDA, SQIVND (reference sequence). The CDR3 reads CASSSGQGAYEQYF. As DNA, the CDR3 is TGTGCCAGTAGTAGTGGACAGGGGGCCTACGAGCAGTACTTC. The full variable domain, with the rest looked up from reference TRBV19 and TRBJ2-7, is DGGITQSPKYLFRKEGQNVTLSCEQNLNHDAMYWYRQDPGQGLRLIYYSQIVNDFQKGDIAEGYSVSREKKESFPLTVTSAQKNPTAFYLCASSSGQGAYEQYFGPGTRLTVT.

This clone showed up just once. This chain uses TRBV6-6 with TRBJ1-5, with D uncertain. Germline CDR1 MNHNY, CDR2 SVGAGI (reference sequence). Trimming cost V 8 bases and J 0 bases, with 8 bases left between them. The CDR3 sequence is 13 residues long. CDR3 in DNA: TGTGCCAGCCAACAGAATAGCAATCAGCCCCAGCATTTT. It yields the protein CASQQNSNQPQHF.

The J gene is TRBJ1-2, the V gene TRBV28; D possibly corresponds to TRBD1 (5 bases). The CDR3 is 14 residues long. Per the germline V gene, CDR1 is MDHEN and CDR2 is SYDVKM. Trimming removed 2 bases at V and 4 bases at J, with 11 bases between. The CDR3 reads CASSLPSRVYGYTF. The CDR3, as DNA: TGTGCCAGCAGTTTACCCTCCAGGGTCTATGGCTACACCTTC.

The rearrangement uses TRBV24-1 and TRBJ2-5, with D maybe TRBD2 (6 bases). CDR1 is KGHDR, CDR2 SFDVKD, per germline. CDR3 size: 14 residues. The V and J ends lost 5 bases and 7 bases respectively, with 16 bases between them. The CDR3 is CATSVGGPAGTQYF. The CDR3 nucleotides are TGTGCCACCAGTGTGGGGGGACCTGCTGGGACCCAGTACTTC.

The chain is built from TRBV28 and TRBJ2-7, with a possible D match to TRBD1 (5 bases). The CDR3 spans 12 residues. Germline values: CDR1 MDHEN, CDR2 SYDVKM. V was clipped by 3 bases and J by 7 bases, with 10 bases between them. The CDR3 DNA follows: TGTGCCAGCAGTTTGTCCGCAGGGGAGCAGTACTTC. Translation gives CASSLSAGEQYF.

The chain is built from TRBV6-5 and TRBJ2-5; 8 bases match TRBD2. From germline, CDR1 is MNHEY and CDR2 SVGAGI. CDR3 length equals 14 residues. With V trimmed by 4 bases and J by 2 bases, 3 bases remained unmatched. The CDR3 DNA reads TGTGCCAGCAGTTCCTTAGCGGGACAAGAGACCCAGTACTTC. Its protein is CASSSLAGQETQYF.

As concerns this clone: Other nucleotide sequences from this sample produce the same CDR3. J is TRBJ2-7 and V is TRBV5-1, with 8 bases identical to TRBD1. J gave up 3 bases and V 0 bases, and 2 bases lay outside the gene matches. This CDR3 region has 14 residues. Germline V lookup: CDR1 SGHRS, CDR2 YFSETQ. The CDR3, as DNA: TGCGCCAGCAGCTTGGAAGGACAGGGCTACGAGCAGTACTTC. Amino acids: CASSLEGQGYEQYF.

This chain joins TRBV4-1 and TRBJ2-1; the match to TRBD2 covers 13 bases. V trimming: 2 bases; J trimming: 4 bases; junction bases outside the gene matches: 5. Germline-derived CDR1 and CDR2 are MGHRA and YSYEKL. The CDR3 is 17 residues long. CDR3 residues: CASSQTGTSGTYNEQFF. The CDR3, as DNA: TGCGCCAGCAGCCAAACCGGGACTAGCGGGACTTACAATGAGCAGTTCTTC.

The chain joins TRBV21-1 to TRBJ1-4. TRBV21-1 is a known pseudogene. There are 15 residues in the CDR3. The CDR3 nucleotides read TGTGCCAGCAGTCTCCGGGGAGGGTGGGGTGAAAAACTGTTTTTT. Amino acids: CASSLRGGWGEKLFF.

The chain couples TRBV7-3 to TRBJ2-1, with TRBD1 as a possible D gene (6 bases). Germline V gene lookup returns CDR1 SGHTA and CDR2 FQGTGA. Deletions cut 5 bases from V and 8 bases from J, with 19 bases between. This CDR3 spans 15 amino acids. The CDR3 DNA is TGTGCCAGCAGCACAACAGGGAATAAGGTGGATGAGCAGTTCTTC. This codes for CASSTTGNKVDEQFF.

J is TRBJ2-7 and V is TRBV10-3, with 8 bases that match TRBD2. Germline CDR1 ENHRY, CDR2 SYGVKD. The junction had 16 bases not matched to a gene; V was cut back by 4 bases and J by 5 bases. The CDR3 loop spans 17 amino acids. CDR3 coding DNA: TGTGCCATCAGTGGGGGACGAGCGGGAGAGATCGGTCACGAGCAGTACTTC. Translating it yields CAISGGRAGEIGHEQYF.

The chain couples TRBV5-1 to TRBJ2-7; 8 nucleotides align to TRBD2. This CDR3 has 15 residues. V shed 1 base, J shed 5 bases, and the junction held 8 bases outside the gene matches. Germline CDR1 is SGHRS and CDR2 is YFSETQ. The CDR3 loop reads CASSLYAGGSDEQYF. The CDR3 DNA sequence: TGCGCCAGCAGCTTGTACGCGGGAGGCTCGGACGAGCAGTACTTC.

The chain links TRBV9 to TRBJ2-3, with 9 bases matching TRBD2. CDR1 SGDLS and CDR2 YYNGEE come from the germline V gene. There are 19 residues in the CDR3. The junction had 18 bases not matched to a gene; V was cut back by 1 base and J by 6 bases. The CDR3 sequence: CASSVNGGRAREGFDTQYF. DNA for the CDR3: TGTGCCAGCAGCGTAAACGGCGGGAGGGCGAGAGAGGGGTTTGATACGCAGTATTTT.

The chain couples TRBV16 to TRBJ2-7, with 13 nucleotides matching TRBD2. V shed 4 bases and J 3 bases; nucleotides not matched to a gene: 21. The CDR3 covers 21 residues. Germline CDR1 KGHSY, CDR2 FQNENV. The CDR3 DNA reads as TGTGCCAGCAGCCCTTGGGGTAGGACTAGCGGGAGAGCGATGGGTATCTACGAGCAGTACTTC. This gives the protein CASSPWGRTSGRAMGIYEQYF.

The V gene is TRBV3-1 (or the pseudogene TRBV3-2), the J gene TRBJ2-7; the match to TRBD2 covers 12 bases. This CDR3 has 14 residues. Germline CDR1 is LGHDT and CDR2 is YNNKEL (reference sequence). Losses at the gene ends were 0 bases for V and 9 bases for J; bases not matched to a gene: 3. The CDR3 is CASSQETSGSGQYF. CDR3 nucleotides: TGTGCCAGCAGCCAAGAGACTAGCGGGAGTGGGCAGTACTTC.

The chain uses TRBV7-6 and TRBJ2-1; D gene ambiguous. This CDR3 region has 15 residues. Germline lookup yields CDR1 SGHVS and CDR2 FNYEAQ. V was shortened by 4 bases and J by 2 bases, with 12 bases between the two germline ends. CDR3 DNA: TGTGCCAGCAGCTCCCAGAGACAAGCCTACAATGAGCAGTTCTTC. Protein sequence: CASSSQRQAYNEQFF.

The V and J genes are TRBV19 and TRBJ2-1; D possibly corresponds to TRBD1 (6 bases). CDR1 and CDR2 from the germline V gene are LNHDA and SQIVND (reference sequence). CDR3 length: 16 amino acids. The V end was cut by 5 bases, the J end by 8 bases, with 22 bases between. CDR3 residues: CASSPLGVGAGDEQFF. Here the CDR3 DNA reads TGTGCCAGTAGTCCCCTCGGAGTGGGGGCAGGGGATGAGCAGTTCTTC.

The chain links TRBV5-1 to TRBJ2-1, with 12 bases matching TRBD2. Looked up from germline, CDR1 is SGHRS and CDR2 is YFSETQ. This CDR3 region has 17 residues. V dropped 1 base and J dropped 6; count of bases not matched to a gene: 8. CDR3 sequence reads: CASSLSILAGGGNEQFF. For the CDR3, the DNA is TGCGCCAGCAGCTTGTCGATACTAGCGGGAGGAGGCAATGAGCAGTTCTTC.

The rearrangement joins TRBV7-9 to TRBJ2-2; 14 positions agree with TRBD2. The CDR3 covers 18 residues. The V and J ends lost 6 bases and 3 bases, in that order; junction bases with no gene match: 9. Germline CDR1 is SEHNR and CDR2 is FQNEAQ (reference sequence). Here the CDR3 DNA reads TGTGCCAGCAGGCCCCGGGGACTAGCGGGAGATGACACCGGGGAGCTGTTTTTT. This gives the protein CASRPRGLAGDDTGELFF.

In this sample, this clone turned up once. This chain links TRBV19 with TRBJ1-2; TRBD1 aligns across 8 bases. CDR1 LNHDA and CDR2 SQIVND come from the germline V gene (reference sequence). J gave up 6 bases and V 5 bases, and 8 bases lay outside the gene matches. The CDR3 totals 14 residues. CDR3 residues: CASSPQGANDGYTF. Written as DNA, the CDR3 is TGTGCCAGTAGTCCCCAGGGGGCGAACGATGGCTACACCTTC.

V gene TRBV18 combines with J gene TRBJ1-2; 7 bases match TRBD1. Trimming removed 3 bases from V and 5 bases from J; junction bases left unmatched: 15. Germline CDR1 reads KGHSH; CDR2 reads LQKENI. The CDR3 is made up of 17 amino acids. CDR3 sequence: CASSPVDRMRTLYGYTF. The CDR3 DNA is TGTGCCAGCTCACCCGTGGACAGGATGAGGACTTTGTATGGCTACACCTTC.

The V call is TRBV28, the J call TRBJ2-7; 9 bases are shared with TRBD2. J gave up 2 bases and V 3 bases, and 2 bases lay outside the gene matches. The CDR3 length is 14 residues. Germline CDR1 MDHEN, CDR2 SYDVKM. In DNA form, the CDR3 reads TGTGCCAGCAGTTTCAAGCGGGGGGCCTACGAGCAGTACTTC. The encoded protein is CASSFKRGAYEQYF.

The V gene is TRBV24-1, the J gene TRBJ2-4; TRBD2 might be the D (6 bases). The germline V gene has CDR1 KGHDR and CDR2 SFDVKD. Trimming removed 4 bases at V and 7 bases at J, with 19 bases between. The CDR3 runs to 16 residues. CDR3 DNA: TGTGCCACCAGTGACCCGGGACGACCGGAGGGGAACATTCAGTACTTC. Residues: CATSDPGRPEGNIQYF.

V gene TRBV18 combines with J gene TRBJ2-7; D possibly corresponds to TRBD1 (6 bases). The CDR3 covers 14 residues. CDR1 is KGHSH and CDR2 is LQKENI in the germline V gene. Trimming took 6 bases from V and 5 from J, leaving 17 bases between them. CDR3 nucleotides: TGTGCCAGCTCGCAAACGACAGGAACTAACGAGCAGTACTTC. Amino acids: CASSQTTGTNEQYF. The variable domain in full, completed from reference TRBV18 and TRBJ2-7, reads NAGVMQNPRHLVRRRGQEARLRCSPMKGHSHVYWYRQLPEEGLKFMVYLQKENIIDESGMPKERFSAEFPKEGPSILRIQQVVRGDSAAYFCASSQTTGTNEQYFGPGTRLTVT.

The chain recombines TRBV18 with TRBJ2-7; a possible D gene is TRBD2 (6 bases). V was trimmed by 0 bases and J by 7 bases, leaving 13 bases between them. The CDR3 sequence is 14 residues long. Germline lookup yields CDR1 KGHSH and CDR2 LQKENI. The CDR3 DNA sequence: TGTGCCAGCTCACCACCGATGCGGGATTGGGAGCAGTACTTC. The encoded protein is CASSPPMRDWEQYF.

This chain's CDR3 is CASSGTSSGSIYEQYF. The CDR3 nucleotides are TGTGCCAGCAGTGGAACTTCTAGCGGGAGTATCTACGAGCAGTACTTC. This sequence joins TRBV6-1 and TRBJ2-7, with 10 bases lining up with TRBD2. Germline-derived CDR1 and CDR2 are MNHNS and SASEGT. The CDR3 has 16 amino acids. Trimming removed 4 bases from V and 3 bases from J; junction bases left unmatched: 9.

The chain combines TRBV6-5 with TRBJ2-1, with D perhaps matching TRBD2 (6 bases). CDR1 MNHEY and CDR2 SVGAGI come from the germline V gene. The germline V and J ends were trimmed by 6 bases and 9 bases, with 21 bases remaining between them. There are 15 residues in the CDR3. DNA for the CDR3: TGTGCCAGCAGCATCAATCCAGCCGGGACTGGTGAGCAGTTCTTC. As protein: CASSINPAGTGEQFF.

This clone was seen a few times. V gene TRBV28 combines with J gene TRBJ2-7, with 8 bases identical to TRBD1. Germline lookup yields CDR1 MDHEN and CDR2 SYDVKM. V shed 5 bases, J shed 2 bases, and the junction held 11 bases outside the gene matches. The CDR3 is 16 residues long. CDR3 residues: CASSLLRQGIPYEQYF. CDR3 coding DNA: TGTGCCAGCAGTCTACTTCGACAGGGGATCCCCTACGAGCAGTACTTC.